The following is a T cell receptor beta chain sequence with its context. This record belongs to a study of blood T cell repertoires in COVID-19. The CDR3 runs 21 residues. In the original workflow: Estimation of nucleated cell counts relied on the amplification of reference gene primers. Method: immunoSEQ multiplex PCR; TCRdb's copy keeps in-frame clones and lacks some. V and J calls and clone size follow that table, whereas D and trimming were derived from the DNA. The sample has 80,000 or so clones, 75% to 85% seen once; the top ten hold approximately 4.6%. The sample taken for sequencing was peripheral blood. The chain recombines TRBV21-1 with TRBJ2-3; whether TRBD2, the table's D call, matches the DNA was not checked. TRBV21-1 is given as a pseudogene. The sequence came from a woman in her 70s with acute or convalescent COVID-19. The CDR3 DNA reads as TGTGCCAGCAGCAAAGTGCCTTTTATCCAAGCGGGGGGGAGTTGCACAGATACGCAGTATTTT. Translated, it gives CASSKVPFIQAGGSCTDTQYF.